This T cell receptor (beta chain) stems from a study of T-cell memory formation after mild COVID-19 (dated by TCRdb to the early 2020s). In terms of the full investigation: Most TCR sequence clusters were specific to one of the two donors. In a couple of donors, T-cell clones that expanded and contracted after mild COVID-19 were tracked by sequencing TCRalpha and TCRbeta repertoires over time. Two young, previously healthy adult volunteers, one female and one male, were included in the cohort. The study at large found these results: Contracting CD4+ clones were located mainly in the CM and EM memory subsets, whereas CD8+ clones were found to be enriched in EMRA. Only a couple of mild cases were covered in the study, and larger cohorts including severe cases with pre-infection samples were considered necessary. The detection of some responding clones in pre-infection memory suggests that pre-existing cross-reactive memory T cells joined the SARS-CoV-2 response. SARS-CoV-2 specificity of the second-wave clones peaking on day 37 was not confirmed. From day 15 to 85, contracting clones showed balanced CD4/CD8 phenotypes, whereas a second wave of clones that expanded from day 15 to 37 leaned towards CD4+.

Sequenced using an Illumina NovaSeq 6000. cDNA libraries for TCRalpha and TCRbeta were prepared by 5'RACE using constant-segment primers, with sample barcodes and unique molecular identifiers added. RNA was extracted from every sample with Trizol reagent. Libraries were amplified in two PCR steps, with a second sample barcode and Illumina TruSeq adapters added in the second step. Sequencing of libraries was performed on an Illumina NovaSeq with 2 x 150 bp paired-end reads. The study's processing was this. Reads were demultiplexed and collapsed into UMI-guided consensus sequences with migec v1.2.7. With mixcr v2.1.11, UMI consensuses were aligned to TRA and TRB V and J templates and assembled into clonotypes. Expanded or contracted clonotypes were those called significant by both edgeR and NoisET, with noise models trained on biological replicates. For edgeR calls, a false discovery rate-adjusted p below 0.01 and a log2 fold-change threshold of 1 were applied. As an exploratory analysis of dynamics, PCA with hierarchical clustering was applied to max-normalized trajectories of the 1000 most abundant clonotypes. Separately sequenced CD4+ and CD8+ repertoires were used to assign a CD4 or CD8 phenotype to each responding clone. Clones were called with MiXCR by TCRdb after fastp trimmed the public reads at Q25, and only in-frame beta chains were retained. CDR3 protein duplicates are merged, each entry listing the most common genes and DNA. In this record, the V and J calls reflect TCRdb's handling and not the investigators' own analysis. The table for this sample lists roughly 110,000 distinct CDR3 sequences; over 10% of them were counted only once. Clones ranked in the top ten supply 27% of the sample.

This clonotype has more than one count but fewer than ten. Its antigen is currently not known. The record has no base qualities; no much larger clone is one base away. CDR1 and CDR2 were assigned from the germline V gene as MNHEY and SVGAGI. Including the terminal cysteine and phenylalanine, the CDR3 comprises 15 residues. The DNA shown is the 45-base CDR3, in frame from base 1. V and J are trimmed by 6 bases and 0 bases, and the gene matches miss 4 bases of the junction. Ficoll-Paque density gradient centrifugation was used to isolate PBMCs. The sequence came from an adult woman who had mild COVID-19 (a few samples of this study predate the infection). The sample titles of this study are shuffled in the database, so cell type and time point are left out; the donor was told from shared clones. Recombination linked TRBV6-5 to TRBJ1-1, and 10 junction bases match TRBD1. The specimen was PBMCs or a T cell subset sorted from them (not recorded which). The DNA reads TGTGCCAGCAGCCCCGGGACAGGGGTGAACACTGAAGCTTTCTTT. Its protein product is CASSPGTGVNTEAFF.